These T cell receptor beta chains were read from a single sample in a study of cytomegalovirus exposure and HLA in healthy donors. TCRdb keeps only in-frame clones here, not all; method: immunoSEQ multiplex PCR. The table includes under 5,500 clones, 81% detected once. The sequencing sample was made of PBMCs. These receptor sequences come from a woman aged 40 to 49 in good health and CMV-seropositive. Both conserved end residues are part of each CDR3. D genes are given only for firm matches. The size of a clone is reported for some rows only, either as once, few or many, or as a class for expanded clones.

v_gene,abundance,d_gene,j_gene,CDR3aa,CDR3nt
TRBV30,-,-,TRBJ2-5,CALSGMGETQYF,TGTGCCCTCAGCGGCATGGGGGAGACCCAGTACTTC
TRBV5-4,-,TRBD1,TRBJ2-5,CASSLATGAKETQYF,TGTGCCAGCAGCTTGGCCACAGGGGCTAAGGAGACCCAGTACTTC
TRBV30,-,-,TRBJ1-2,CAWTGGRTILNSYGYTF,TGTGCCTGGACCGGGGGAAGAACTATCCTTAATAGCTATGGCTACACCTTC
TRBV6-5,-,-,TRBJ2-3,CASSSGFGTDTQYF,TGTGCCAGCAGTTCAGGGTTCGGCACAGATACGCAGTATTTT
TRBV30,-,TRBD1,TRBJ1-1,CAWVGQTNTEAFF,TGTGCCTGGGTGGGACAGACGAACACTGAAGCTTTCTTT
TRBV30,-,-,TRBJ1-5,CAWSVGREYQPQHF,TGTGCCTGGAGTGTAGGGCGGGAGTATCAGCCCCAGCATTTT
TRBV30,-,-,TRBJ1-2,CAWSVEDWKTGYTF,TGTGCCTGGAGTGTAGAAGACTGGAAGACTGGCTACACCTTC
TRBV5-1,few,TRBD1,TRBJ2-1,CASSLIMTGNNEQFF,TGCGCCAGCAGCTTGATAATGACAGGGAACAATGAGCAGTTCTTC
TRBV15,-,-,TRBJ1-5,CATSRGGEDQPQHF,TGTGCCACCAGCAGAGGCGGGGAGGATCAGCCCCAGCATTTT